Each of the 20 T cell receptor beta chains below was sequenced from the same sample in a study of blood T cell repertoires in COVID-19. TCRdb keeps only in-frame clones here, not all; method: immunoSEQ multiplex PCR. The table has more than 90,000 clones, 70% to 85% seen once. Specimen: peripheral blood. The receptors stem from a woman aged 55-69 years in a cohort sampled during active or convalescent COVID-19.

CDR3 sequence (DNA): TGTGCCAGCAGCCCCCGACAGGGACTCTCCTACGAGCAGTACTTC. This sequence encodes CASSPRQGLSYEQYF. The genes are TRBV6-5 and TRBJ2-7, with a tentative D call TRBD1 (7 bases). The CDR3 sequence is 15 residues long. CDR1 and CDR2 (germline): MNHEY, SVGAGI. V lost 6 bases, J lost 0 bases, and 15 bases lay in between.

Here the CDR3 DNA reads TGTGCCAGCAGTCGGACAGGGGTAGGCGAGCAGTACTTC. Amino acid sequence: CASSRTGVGEQYF. The rearrangement links TRBV11-3 to TRBJ2-7; 9 bases line up with TRBD1. Germline V gene sequence: CDR1 SGHNT, CDR2 YENEEA. The CDR3 contains 13 residues. V was clipped by 6 bases and J by 6 bases; unmatched bases: 6.

A few counts support this clone. The rearrangement joins TRBV5-1 to TRBJ2-2, with TRBD2 identical over 8 bases. CDR3 length: 15 residues. Trimming at V came to 3 bases and at J to 4 bases, leaving 5 bases not matched to a gene. Germline V gives CDR1 SGHRS, CDR2 YFSETQ. The CDR3 DNA follows: TGCGCCAGCAGCTGGGGACTAGTATCCACCGGGGAGCTGTTTTTT. Encoded protein: CASSWGLVSTGELFF. The whole variable domain, filled in from reference TRBV5-1 and TRBJ2-2, reads KAGVTQTPRYLIKTRGQQVTLSCSPISGHRSVSWYQQTPGQGLQFLFEYFSETQRNKGNFPGRFSGRQFSNSRSEMNVSTLELGDSALYLCASSWGLVSTGELFFGEGSRLTVL.

This clone was seen only a few times. The CDR3 DNA reads TGTGCCAGCAGCCATCCTCCGACGAGGGGCTACACCTTC. It yields the protein CASSHPPTRGYTF. The chain combines TRBV3-1 (or the pseudogene TRBV3-2) with TRBJ1-2; no clear D gene. CDR3 size: 13 residues. Germline CDR1 and CDR2: LGHDT and YNNKEL (reference sequence). With 3 bases removed from V and 8 bases from J, the gap between germline ends came to 13 bases.

The chain couples TRBV7-2 to TRBJ2-5, with 11 bases fitting TRBD2. In germline, CDR1 is SGHTA, CDR2 FQGNSA. The CDR3 sequence is 15 residues long. The junction had 2 bases not matched to a gene; V was cut back by 1 base and J by 4 bases. CDR3: CASSLVAGGPETQYF. CDR3 bases: TGTGCCAGCAGCTTAGTAGCGGGGGGGCCAGAGACCCAGTACTTC.

This chain connects TRBV7-9 to TRBJ2-7; TRBD2 is a possible D gene (7 bases). Per germline, CDR1 SEHNR and CDR2 FQNEAQ (reference sequence). Deletions cut 1 base from V and 3 bases from J, with 13 bases between. This CDR3 is 15 amino acids long. The CDR3 nucleotides read TGTGCCAGCAGCTTAGAGGGGGGAGGGAACTACGAGCAGTACTTC. It specifies CASSLEGGGNYEQYF. The variable domain in full, completed from reference TRBV7-9 and TRBJ2-7, reads DTGVSQNPRHKITKRGQNVTFRCDPISEHNRLYWYRQTLGQGPEFLTYFQNEAQLEKSRLLSDRFSAERPKGSFSTLEIQRTEQGDSAMYLCASSLEGGGNYEQYFGPGTRLTVT.

This clone came up a few times. The chain employs TRBV5-1 and TRBJ2-7, with a weak D call TRBD2 (5 bases). The CDR3 is made up of 13 amino acids. V was trimmed by 3 bases and J by 5 bases, leaving 12 bases between them. Germline V lookup: CDR1 SGHRS, CDR2 YFSETQ. Here the CDR3 DNA reads TGCGCCAGCAGCTCGGCCCCCGGGGACGAGCAGTACTTC. It encodes CASSSAPGDEQYF.

This clone was detected only a few times. The chain is built from TRBV5-8 and TRBJ1-5; tentative D call: TRBD1 (5 bases). The CDR3 consists of 15 residues. CDR1 is SGHTS, CDR2 YDEGEE, per germline. Trimming cost V 4 bases and J 0 bases, with 11 bases left between them. The CDR3 DNA reads TGTGCCAGCAGCCTCGGGACTGCTAGCAATCAGCCCCAGCATTTT. Its protein product is CASSLGTASNQPQHF.

V gene TRBV9 combines with J gene TRBJ2-1, with TRBD1 as a possible D gene (5 bases). V gave up 2 bases and J gave up 7 bases, with 13 bases separating them. The CDR3 is made up of 14 amino acids. CDR1 SGDLS and CDR2 YYNGEE come from the germline V gene. The CDR3 DNA sequence: TGTGCCAGCAGCGTTAGGGCAGGGTGGAATGAGCAGTTCTTC. Translating it yields CASSVRAGWNEQFF.

The chain joins TRBV2 to TRBJ2-7; D possibly corresponds to TRBD2 (7 bases). V was shortened by 7 bases and J by 2 bases, with 24 bases between the two germline ends. Per the germline V gene, CDR1 is SNHLY and CDR2 is FYNNEI. The CDR3 sequence is 17 residues long. The chain's CDR3 is CASTRGGTTTPAYEQYF. CDR3 sequence (DNA): TGTGCCAGCACGAGGGGGGGCACCACAACCCCCGCCTACGAGCAGTACTTC.

This clone was counted only a few times. The chain is built from TRBV7-9 and TRBJ1-1, with D possibly being TRBD1 (5 bases). Trimming took 0 bases from V and 1 from J, leaving 9 bases between them. The CDR3 has 15 residues. Germline assignment: CDR1 SEHNR and CDR2 FQNEAQ (reference sequence). Here the CDR3 DNA reads TGTGCCAGCAGCTTAGCAAGGGGTGGGAACACTGAAGCTTTCTTT. This gives the protein CASSLARGGNTEAFF.

The chain joins TRBV9 to TRBJ2-7; TRBD2 might be the D (6 bases). The ends were cut back, 0 bases at V and 6 bases at J, with 13 bases in the middle. Germline lookup yields CDR1 SGDLS and CDR2 YYNGEE. This CDR3 has 14 amino acids. The CDR3, as DNA: TGTGCCAGCAGCGTAGGACTAGAGCGTACCGAGCAGTACTTC. It yields the protein CASSVGLERTEQYF.

The rearrangement joins TRBV19 to TRBJ2-5, with a possible D match to TRBD2 (6 bases). This CDR3 spans 14 amino acids. Trimming took 4 bases from V and 2 from J, leaving 11 bases between them. In germline, CDR1 is LNHDA, CDR2 SQIVND (reference sequence). CDR3 sequence: CASSTGGIQETQYF. The CDR3 DNA follows: TGTGCCAGTAGTACCGGAGGGATTCAAGAGACCCAGTACTTC.

CDR3 sequence (DNA): TGCGCCAGCAGCTTGACAGGGGGCCCGAGCTCCTATAATTCACCCCTCCACTTT. This codes for CASSLTGGPSSYNSPLHF. V is TRBV5-1 and J is TRBJ1-6; TRBD1 matches at 9 bases. V shed 1 base and J 0 bases; nucleotides not matched to a gene: 5. The CDR3 runs 18 residues. Per germline, CDR1 SGHRS and CDR2 YFSETQ.

This clone has a handful of counts. CDR3 DNA sequence: TGTGCCAGCAAACGGGGACAGGGGTTATACGAGCAGTACTTC. This encodes CASKRGQGLYEQYF. The chain is built from TRBV2 and TRBJ2-7, with 10 positions matching TRBD1. Germline trimming cut 7 bases from V and 4 bases from J; bases unmatched to any gene: 7. The CDR3 covers 14 residues. CDR1 and CDR2 (germline): SNHLY, FYNNEI.

This chain uses TRBV7-9 with TRBJ1-3; tentative D call: TRBD1 (6 bases). V was pared by 5 bases and J by 0 bases, with 14 bases between. CDR3 size: 16 residues. CDR1 is SEHNR and CDR2 is FQNEAQ in the germline V gene (reference sequence). The CDR3 DNA is TGTGCCAGCAGCCTCCGGACAGTACGCTCTGGAAACACCATATATTTT. This gives the protein CASSLRTVRSGNTIYF.

By frequency in the sample, this clone is medium-sized. The chain employs TRBV29-1 and TRBJ2-2, with no clear D. Germline CDR1 SQVTM, CDR2 ANQGSEA. Trimming cost V 4 bases and J 1 base, with 4 bases left between them. The CDR3 has 12 residues. In DNA form, the CDR3 reads TGCAGCGTTGCCAGGAACACCGGGGAGCTGTTTTTT. Protein sequence: CSVARNTGELFF.

This chain links TRBV2 with TRBJ2-7, with 9 bases fitting TRBD2. The germline V gene has CDR1 SNHLY and CDR2 FYNNEI. This CDR3 contains 14 residues. V lost 5 bases, J lost 4 bases, and 6 bases stayed unmatched. CDR3 nucleotide sequence: TGTGCCAGCAGTATTGCGGGGGGGATATACGAGCAGTACTTC. Translation: CASSIAGGIYEQYF.

This clone was seen a handful of times. The CDR3 reads CASSPLGSSTDTQYF. DNA of the CDR3: TGTGCCAGCAGCCCCCTCGGGAGTAGCACAGATACGCAGTATTTT. This chain uses TRBV9 with TRBJ2-3; D is perhaps TRBD2 (6 bases). With 4 bases removed from V and 0 bases from J, the gap between germline ends came to 12 bases. The CDR3 sequence is 15 residues long. The germline V gene has CDR1 SGDLS and CDR2 YYNGEE.

The chain carries TRBV5-5 and TRBJ1-5; D possibly corresponds to TRBD1 (5 bases). Germline loops: CDR1 SGHKS, CDR2 YYEKEE (reference sequence). This CDR3 is built from 17 residues. Trimming took 1 base from V and 3 from J, leaving 17 bases between them. CDR3 region: CASSLIAGQGINQPQHF. CDR3 in DNA: TGTGCCAGCAGCTTGATCGCCGGCCAGGGAATCAATCAGCCCCAGCATTTT.